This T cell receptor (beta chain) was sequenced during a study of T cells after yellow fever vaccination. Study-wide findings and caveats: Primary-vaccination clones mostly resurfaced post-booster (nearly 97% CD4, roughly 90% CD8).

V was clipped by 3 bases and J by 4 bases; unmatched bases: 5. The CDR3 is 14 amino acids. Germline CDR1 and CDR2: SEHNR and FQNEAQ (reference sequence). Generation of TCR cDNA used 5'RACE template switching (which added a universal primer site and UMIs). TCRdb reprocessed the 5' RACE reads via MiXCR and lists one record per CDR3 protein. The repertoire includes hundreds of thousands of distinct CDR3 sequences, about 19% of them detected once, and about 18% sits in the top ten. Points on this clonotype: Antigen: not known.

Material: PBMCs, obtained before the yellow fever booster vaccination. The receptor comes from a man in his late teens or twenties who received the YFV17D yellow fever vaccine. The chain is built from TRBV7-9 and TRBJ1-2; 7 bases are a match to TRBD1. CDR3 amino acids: CASSFRGGLYGYTF. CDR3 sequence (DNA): TGTGCCAGCAGCTTCAGAGGGGGCCTCTATGGCTACACCTTC.